Listed below are T cell receptor beta chains from one sample, sequenced in a study of cytomegalovirus exposure and HLA in healthy donors. TCRdb's table, derived via immunoSEQ multiplex PCR, lists solely in-frame clones and lacks some. The sample lists about 160,000 clones; 78% were seen once. The sequenced sample was PBMCs. These receptors originate from a male donor in good health and CMV-seronegative. The CDR3 runs from the conserved cysteine through the conserved F or W. Fields, in order: CDR3 protein, CDR3 DNA, clone size, J gene, D gene, V gene. A D gene is named only where the DNA matches it firmly. Clone size, where shown, is once, few, many, or a class for clones that have expanded.

CASSLNELAWNEQFF,TGTGCCAGCAGCCTCAACGAACTAGCATGGAATGAGCAGTTCTTC,NA,TRBJ2-1,NA,TRBV7-2
CASSLGPRPQETQYF,TGTGCCAGCAGTTTAGGTCCTAGACCACAAGAGACCCAGTACTTC,once,TRBJ2-5,NA,TRBV27
CAISVIPGRGTEAFF,TGTGCCATCAGTGTCATTCCGGGTAGAGGTACTGAAGCTTTCTTT,NA,TRBJ1-1,NA,TRBV10-3
CASSQGQALSGNTIYF,TGCGCCAGCAGCCAAGGACAGGCCCTTTCTGGAAACACCATATATTTT,few,TRBJ1-3,NA,TRBV4-1
CASSLVAGGPDEQFF,TGTGCCAGCAGCTTAGTAGCGGGGGGGCCAGATGAGCAGTTCTTC,NA,TRBJ2-1,TRBD2,TRBV7-2
CASSPGGFYEQYF,TGTGCCAGCAGTCCAGGGGGGTTTTACGAGCAGTACTTC,few,TRBJ2-7,NA,TRBV27
CAWTTGSETQYF,TGTGCCTGGACCACAGGGTCCGAGACCCAGTACTTC,NA,TRBJ2-5,NA,TRBV30
CASSPEASYEQYF,TGTGCCAGCAGTCCTGAGGCCTCCTACGAGCAGTACTTC,few,TRBJ2-7,NA,TRBV6-6
CASSWGTGGDRSGELFF,TGTGCCAGCAGTTGGGGGACAGGGGGCGATCGTTCCGGGGAGCTGTTTTTT,NA,TRBJ2-2,TRBD1,TRBV5-4
CAWKVGNYGYTF,TGTGCCTGGAAAGTCGGTAACTATGGCTACACCTTC,NA,TRBJ1-2,NA,TRBV30
CAISYEASKEQYF,TGTGCCATCTCGTACGAGGCCAGTAAGGAGCAGTACTTC,NA,TRBJ2-7,NA,TRBV10-3
CASSPGLAGPHNEQFF,TGTGCCAGCAGCCCGGGACTAGCGGGTCCCCACAATGAGCAGTTCTTC,NA,TRBJ2-1,TRBD2,TRBV5-4
CASIVGQGYNEKLFF,TGTGCCAGCATTGTGGGACAGGGGTATAATGAAAAACTGTTTTTT,NA,TRBJ1-4,TRBD1,TRBV6-6
CAISEREDTGELFF,TGTGCCATCAGTGAAAGGGAGGACACCGGGGAGCTGTTTTTT,few,TRBJ2-2,NA,TRBV10-3
CASSLIYSTSGTSGDTQYF,TGCGCCAGCAGCCTGATCTACTCGACTAGCGGGACGAGTGGGGATACGCAGTATTTT,NA,TRBJ2-3,TRBD2,TRBV4-3
CASSLVLDSQGYTF,TGCGCCAGCAGCTTGGTATTGGACAGCCAGGGCTACACCTTC,NA,TRBJ1-2,NA,TRBV5-1
CASSVGLAGNNEQFF,TGTGCCAGCAGCGTGGGACTAGCGGGCAACAATGAGCAGTTCTTC,NA,TRBJ2-1,TRBD2,TRBV9
CASSAGLVPTQYF,TGTGCCAGCAGCGCCGGACTAGTCCCAACGCAGTATTTT,NA,TRBJ2-3,TRBD2,TRBV7-9
CASSLSEVADTQYF,TGTGCCAGCAGCTTAAGCGAGGTAGCGGATACGCAGTATTTT,NA,TRBJ2-3,NA,TRBV13
CAISESRAWGTEAFF,TGTGCCATCAGTGAGTCGCGGGCGTGGGGCACTGAAGCTTTCTTT,NA,TRBJ1-1,NA,TRBV10-3
CASSSGTSGTDTQYF,TGTGCCAGCAGTTCCGGGACTAGCGGCACAGATACGCAGTATTTT,few,TRBJ2-3,TRBD2,TRBV28
CASRGGDKLNEKLFF,TGTGCCAGTAGGGGAGGGGACAAGCTGAATGAAAAACTGTTTTTT,NA,TRBJ1-4,NA,TRBV19
CASSDSRDLFYGYTF,TGTGCCAGCAGCGATTCCCGGGATCTCTTCTATGGCTACACCTTC,few,TRBJ1-2,NA,TRBV7-9
CASSVTKDRTNYGYTF,TGTGCCAGCAGCGTAACTAAGGACAGGACAAACTATGGCTACACCTTC,NA,TRBJ1-2,TRBD1,TRBV9
CASSQGLAGGRETQYF,TGCGCCAGCAGCCAAGGGCTAGCGGGGGGTAGGGAGACCCAGTACTTC,NA,TRBJ2-5,TRBD2,TRBV4-1
CASSPGLDQYNEQFF,TGTGCCAGCAGCCCCGGACTAGATCAGTACAATGAGCAGTTCTTC,few,TRBJ2-1,TRBD2,TRBV7-2
CASSSQGAEGNTIYF,TGTGCCAGCAGCTCACAGGGGGCGGAAGGAAACACCATATATTTT,NA,TRBJ1-3,TRBD1,TRBV7-2
CASSPFQGNSNQPQHF,TGTGCCAGCAGTCCATTCCAGGGCAATAGCAATCAGCCCCAGCATTTT,NA,TRBJ1-5,NA,TRBV6-6
CASSLDRGSTEAFF,TGTGCCAGCAGCTTAGACAGGGGGAGCACTGAAGCTTTCTTT,NA,TRBJ1-1,TRBD1,TRBV11-2
CASSRGHEQYF,TGTGCCAGCAGCAGGGGGCACGAGCAGTACTTC,NA,TRBJ2-7,TRBD1,TRBV27
CASSQRRGDTEAFF,TGTGCCAGTAGCCAGCGGCGGGGGGACACTGAAGCTTTCTTT,once,TRBJ1-1,NA,TRBV19
CASSILTSWLRETQYF,TGCGCCAGCAGCATACTGACTAGTTGGTTAAGGGAGACCCAGTACTTC,NA,TRBJ2-5,NA,TRBV5-1
CASGFRVNYGYTF,TGTGCCAGCGGGTTCAGGGTTAACTATGGCTACACCTTC,NA,TRBJ1-2,NA,TRBV2
CASSHATEWNQPQHF,TGCGCCAGCAGCCACGCCACCGAGTGGAATCAGCCCCAGCATTTT,NA,TRBJ1-5,NA,TRBV4-1
CASSPSRDRVREQYF,TGTGCCAGCAGCCCATCCCGGGACAGAGTCCGCGAGCAGTACTTC,NA,TRBJ2-7,TRBD1,TRBV27
CASSLRTTNEQYF,TGCGCCAGCAGCCTCCGGACGACTAACGAGCAGTACTTC,NA,TRBJ2-7,NA,TRBV4-1
CSVKTGGRNYGYTF,TGCAGCGTTAAAACAGGGGGACGTAACTATGGCTACACCTTC,NA,TRBJ1-2,TRBD1,TRBV29-1
CASSPGQGVQPQHF,TGTGCCAGCAGTCCGGGACAGGGCGTTCAGCCCCAGCATTTT,once,TRBJ1-5,TRBD1,TRBV6-5
CASSLEQGFPEAFF,TGTGCCAGCAGCTTAGAACAGGGGTTCCCTGAAGCTTTCTTT,NA,TRBJ1-1,TRBD1,TRBV11-2
CASTLAGTGNTIYF,TGTGCCAGCACCCTCGCGGGGACTGGAAACACCATATATTTT,NA,TRBJ1-3,NA,TRBV11-2
CASSLWGPSSGNTIYF,TGTGCCAGCAGCTTATGGGGGCCTTCCTCTGGAAACACCATATATTTT,NA,TRBJ1-3,NA,TRBV13
CASSVEGGLQYEQYF,TGTGCCAGCAGCGTAGAAGGGGGCCTTCAATACGAGCAGTACTTC,NA,TRBJ2-7,TRBD1,TRBV9
CASRDRVGSPLHF,TGTGCCAGCAGGGACAGGGTGGGTTCACCCCTCCACTTT,NA,TRBJ1-6,TRBD1,TRBV6-6
CASSSQGGYTEAFF,TGTGCCAGCAGCTCGCAGGGGGGTTACACTGAAGCTTTCTTT,once,TRBJ1-1,TRBD1,TRBV7-9
CASSLLQGLNHQPQHF,TGTGCCAGCAGTTTGTTGCAGGGACTGAACCATCAGCCCCAGCATTTT,NA,TRBJ1-5,NA,TRBV2
CASSSRQASVGEIADTQYF,TGTGCCAGCAGCTCGAGACAGGCCTCGGTCGGGGAGATTGCAGATACGCAGTATTTT,NA,TRBJ2-3,NA,TRBV11-3
CASSPYSGANVLTF,TGTGCCAGCAGCCCTTACTCTGGGGCCAACGTCCTGACTTTC,NA,TRBJ2-6,NA,TRBV5-8
CASTMTGGSYEQYF,TGTGCCAGCACCATGACAGGGGGCTCCTACGAGCAGTACTTC,NA,TRBJ2-7,TRBD1,TRBV5-6
CASSPIGGDTQYF,TGCGCCAGCAGCCCGATCGGCGGGGATACGCAGTATTTT,few,TRBJ2-3,NA,TRBV5-1
CASSELTAEAFF,TGTGCCAGCAGTGAGCTTACGGCTGAAGCTTTCTTT,NA,TRBJ1-1,NA,TRBV6-1
CTSSQDGRGGYTF,TGCACCAGCAGCCAAGATGGGAGGGGAGGCTACACCTTC,NA,TRBJ1-2,NA,TRBV1
CASSYETSGGREQFF,TGTGCCAGCAGTTACGAGACTAGCGGGGGACGTGAGCAGTTCTTC,NA,TRBJ2-1,TRBD2,TRBV6-6
CSSSSPRGTGEATQYF,TGTTCCAGCAGCTCTCCCCGAGGGACAGGGGAAGCGACCCAGTACTTC,NA,TRBJ2-5,TRBD1,TRBV7-9
CASSYPDRGDEKLFF,TGTGCCAGCAGCTACCCGGACAGGGGGGATGAAAAACTGTTTTTT,NA,TRBJ1-4,TRBD1,TRBV7-9
CASSFRDRAYGYTF,TGTGCCAGCAGTTTCCGGGACAGGGCGTATGGCTACACCTTC,NA,TRBJ1-2,TRBD1,TRBV27